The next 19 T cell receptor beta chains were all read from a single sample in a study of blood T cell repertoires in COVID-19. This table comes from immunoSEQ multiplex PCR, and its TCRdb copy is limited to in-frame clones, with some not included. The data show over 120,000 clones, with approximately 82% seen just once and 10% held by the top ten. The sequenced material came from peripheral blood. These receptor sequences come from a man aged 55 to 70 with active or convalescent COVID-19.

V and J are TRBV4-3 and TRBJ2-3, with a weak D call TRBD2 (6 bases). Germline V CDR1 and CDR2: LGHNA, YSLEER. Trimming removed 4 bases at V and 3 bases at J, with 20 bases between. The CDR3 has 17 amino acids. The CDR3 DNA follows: TGCGCCAGCAGCCGCAACATTGAGCTAGCGAGAACAGATACGCAGTATTTT. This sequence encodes CASSRNIELARTDTQYF.

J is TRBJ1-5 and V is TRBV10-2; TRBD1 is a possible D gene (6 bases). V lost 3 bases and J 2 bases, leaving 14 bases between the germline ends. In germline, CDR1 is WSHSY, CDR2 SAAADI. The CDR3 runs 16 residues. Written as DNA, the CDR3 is TGCGCCAGCAGTGATAGGGTCAGGGGAGGCAATCAGCCCCAGCATTTT. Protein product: CASSDRVRGGNQPQHF.

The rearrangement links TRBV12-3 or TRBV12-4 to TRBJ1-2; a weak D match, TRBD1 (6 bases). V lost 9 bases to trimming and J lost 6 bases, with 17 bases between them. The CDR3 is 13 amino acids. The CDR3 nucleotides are TGTGCCAGTACTAGGGGGACCCCAAATGGCTACACCTTC. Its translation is CASTRGTPNGYTF.

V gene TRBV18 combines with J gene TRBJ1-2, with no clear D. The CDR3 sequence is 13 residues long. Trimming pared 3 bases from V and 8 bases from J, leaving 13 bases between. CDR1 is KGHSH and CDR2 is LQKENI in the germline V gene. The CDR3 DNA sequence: TGTGCCAGCTCACCGTCCTACGGGGAAGGCTACACCTTC. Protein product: CASSPSYGEGYTF. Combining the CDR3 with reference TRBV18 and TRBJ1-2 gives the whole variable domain NAGVMQNPRHLVRRRGQEARLRCSPMKGHSHVYWYRQLPEEGLKFMVYLQKENIIDESGMPKERFSAEFPKEGPSILRIQQVVRGDSAAYFCASSPSYGEGYTFGSGTRLTVV.

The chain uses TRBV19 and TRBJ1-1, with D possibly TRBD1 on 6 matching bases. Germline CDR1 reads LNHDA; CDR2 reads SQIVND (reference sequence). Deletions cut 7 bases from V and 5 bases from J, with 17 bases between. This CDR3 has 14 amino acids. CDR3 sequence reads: CASNDGGGWTEAFF. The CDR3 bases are TGTGCCAGTAACGATGGGGGGGGCTGGACTGAAGCTTTCTTT.

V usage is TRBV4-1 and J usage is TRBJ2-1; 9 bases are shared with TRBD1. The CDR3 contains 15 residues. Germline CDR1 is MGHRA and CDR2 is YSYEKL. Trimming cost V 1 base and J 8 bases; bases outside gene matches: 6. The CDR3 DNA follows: TGCGCCAGCAGCCAAGGTCGGACAGGGGCCCATGAGCAGTTCTTC. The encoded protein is CASSQGRTGAHEQFF.

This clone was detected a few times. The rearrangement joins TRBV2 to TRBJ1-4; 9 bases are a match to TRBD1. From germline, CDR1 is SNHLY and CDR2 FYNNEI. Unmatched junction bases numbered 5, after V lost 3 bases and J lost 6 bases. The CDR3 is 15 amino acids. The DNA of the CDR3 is TGTGCCAGCAGTGACCCGGGACAGGGTCATGAAAAACTGTTTTTT. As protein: CASSDPGQGHEKLFF.

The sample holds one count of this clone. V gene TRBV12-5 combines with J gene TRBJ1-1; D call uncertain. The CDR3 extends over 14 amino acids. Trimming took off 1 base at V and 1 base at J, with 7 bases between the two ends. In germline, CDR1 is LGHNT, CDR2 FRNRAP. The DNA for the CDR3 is TGTGCTAGTGGTTTGGCCACAGCGAACACTGAAGCTTTCTTT. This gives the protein CASGLATANTEAFF.

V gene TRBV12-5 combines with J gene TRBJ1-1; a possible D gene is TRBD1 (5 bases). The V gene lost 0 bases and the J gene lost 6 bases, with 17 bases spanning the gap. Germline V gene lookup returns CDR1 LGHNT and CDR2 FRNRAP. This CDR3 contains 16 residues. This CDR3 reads CASGLVLLGLRAEAFF. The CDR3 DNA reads TGTGCTAGTGGTTTGGTCTTATTGGGACTGCGCGCTGAAGCTTTCTTT. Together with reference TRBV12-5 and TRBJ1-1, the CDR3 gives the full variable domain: DARVTQTPRHKVTEMGQEVTMRCQPILGHNTVFWYRQTMMQGLELLAYFRNRAPLDDSGMPKDRFSAEMPDATLATLKIQPSEPRDSAVYFCASGLVLLGLRAEAFFGQGTRLTVV.

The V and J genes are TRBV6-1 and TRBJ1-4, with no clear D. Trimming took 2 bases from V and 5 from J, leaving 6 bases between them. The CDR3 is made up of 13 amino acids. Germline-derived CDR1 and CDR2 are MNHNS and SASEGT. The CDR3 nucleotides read TGTGCCAGCAGTGAATTGGAGAATGAAAAACTGTTTTTT. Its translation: CASSELENEKLFF.

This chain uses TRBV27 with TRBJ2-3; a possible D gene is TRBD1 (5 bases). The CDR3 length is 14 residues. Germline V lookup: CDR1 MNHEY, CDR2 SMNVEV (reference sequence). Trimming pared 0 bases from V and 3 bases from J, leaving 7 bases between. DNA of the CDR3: TGTGCCAGCAGTTTATCGGCAGGGACAGATACGCAGTATTTT. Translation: CASSLSAGTDTQYF.

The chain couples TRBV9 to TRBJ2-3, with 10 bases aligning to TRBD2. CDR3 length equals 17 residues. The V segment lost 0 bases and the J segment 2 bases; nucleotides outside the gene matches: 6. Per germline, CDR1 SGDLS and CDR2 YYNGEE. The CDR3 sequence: CASSVGSLAGDTDTQYF. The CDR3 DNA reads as TGTGCCAGCAGCGTAGGAAGTCTAGCGGGGGACACAGATACGCAGTATTTT.

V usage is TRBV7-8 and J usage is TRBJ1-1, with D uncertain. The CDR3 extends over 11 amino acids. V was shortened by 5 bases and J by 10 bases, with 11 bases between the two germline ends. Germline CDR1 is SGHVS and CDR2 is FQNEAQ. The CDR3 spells CASSPGFGAFF. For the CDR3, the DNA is TGTGCCAGCAGCCCAGGCTTTGGAGCTTTCTTT.

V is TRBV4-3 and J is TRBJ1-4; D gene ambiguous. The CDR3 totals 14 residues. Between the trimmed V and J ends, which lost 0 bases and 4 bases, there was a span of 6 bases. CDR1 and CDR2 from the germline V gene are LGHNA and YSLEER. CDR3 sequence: CASSQEPDNEKLFF. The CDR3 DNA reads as TGCGCCAGCAGCCAAGAGCCAGATAATGAAAAACTGTTTTTT.

The CDR3, as DNA: TGTGCCAGCAGCGCACCCCAGAGCGGGGGCACTGAAGCTTTCTTT. It is translated as CASSAPQSGGTEAFF. The V gene is TRBV5-4, the J gene TRBJ1-1; perhaps TRBD1 as D (5 bases). This CDR3 contains 15 residues. The germline gives CDR1 SGHNT, CDR2 YYREEE (reference sequence). The V and J ends lost 4 bases and 4 bases respectively, with 17 bases between them.

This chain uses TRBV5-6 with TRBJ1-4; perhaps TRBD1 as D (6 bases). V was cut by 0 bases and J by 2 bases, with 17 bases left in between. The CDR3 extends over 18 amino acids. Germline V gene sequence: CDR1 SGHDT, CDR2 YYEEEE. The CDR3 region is CASSLGSEGVWTNEKLFF. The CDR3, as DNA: TGTGCCAGCAGCTTGGGAAGCGAGGGGGTTTGGACTAATGAAAAACTGTTTTTT.

CDR3 sequence: CASSGPGRNTGELFF. DNA of the CDR3: TGTGCCAGCAGTGGCCCGGGGAGGAACACCGGGGAGCTGTTTTTT. This sequence joins TRBV7-9 and TRBJ2-2; possible D gene TRBD2, 5 bases. Trimming removed 6 bases at V and 1 base at J, with 12 bases between. CDR3 length: 15 amino acids. Germline V CDR1 and CDR2: SEHNR, FQNEAQ (reference sequence).

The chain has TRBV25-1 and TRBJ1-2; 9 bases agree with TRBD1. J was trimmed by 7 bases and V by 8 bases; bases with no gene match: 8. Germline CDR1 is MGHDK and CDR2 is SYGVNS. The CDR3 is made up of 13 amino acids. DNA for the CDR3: TGTGCCAGCGGGACAGGGTCGCCTAGTGGCTACACCTTC. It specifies CASGTGSPSGYTF.

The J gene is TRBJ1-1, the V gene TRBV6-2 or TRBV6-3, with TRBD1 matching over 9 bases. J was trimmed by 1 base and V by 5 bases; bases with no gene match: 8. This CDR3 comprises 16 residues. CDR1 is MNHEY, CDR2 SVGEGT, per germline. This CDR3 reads CASSQKQGARNTEAFF. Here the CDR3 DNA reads TGTGCCAGCAGTCAAAAACAGGGGGCGCGGAACACTGAAGCTTTCTTT.